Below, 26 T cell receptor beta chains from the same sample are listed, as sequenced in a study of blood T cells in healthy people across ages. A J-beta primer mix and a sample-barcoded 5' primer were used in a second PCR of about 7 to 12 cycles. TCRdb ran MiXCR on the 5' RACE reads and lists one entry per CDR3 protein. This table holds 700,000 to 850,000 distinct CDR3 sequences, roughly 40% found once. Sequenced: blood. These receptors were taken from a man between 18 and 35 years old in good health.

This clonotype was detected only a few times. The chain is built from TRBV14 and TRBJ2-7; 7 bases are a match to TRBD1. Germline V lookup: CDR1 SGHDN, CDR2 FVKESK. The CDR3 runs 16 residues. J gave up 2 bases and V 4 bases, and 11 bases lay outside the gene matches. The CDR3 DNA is TGTGCCAGCAGCCCGCCGGGACAGATTTTAACCTACGAGCAGTACTTC. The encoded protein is CASSPPGQILTYEQYF. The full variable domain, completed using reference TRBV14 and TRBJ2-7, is EAGVTQFPSHSVIEKGQTVTLRCDPISGHDNLYWYRRVMGKEIKFLLHFVKESKQDESGMPNNRFLAERTGGTYSTLKVQPAELEDSGVYFCASSPPGQILTYEQYFGPGTRLTVT.

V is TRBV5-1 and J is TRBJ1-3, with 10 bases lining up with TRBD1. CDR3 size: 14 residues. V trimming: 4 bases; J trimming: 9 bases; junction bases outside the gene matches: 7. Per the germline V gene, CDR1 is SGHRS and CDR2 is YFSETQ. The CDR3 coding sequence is TGCGCCAGCAGCCCCGGGACAGGGGAGAGCACCATATATTTT. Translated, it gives CASSPGTGESTIYF.

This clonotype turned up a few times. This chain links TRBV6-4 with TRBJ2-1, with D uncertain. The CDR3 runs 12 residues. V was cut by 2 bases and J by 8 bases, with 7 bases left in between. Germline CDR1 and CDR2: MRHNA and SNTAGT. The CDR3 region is CASSDNGYEQFF. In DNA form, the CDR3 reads TGTGCCAGCAGTGACAATGGCTATGAGCAGTTCTTC.

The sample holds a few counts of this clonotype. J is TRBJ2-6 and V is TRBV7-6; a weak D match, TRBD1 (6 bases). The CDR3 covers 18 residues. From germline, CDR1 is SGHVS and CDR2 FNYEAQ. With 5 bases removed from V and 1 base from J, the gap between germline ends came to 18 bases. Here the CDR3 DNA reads TGTGCCAGCAGCACGCGATTATCAGGGGATTCTGGGGCCAACGTCCTGACTTTC. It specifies CASSTRLSGDSGANVLTF.

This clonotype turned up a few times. CDR3: CATSPERTGLGYTF. CDR3 DNA: TGTGCCACCAGCCCAGAGAGGACAGGGCTTGGCTACACCTTC. J is TRBJ1-2 and V is TRBV15, with 8 bases lining up with TRBD1. V lost 5 bases, J lost 7 bases, and 9 bases stayed unmatched. CDR3 length equals 14 residues. CDR1 is LNHNV and CDR2 is YYDKDF in the germline V gene (reference sequence).

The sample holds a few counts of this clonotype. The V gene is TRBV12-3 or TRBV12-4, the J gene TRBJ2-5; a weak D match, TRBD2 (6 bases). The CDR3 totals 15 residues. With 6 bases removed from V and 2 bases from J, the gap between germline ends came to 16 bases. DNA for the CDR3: TGTGCCAGCAGCACCGGGACTCCGGGACAAGAGACCCAGTACTTC. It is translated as CASSTGTPGQETQYF.

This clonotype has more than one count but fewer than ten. CDR3 sequence reads: CASSPLGSQGEQFF. The CDR3 DNA is TGTGCCAGCAGCCCTTTGGGGTCACAGGGAGAGCAGTTCTTC. The chain joins TRBV9 to TRBJ2-1, with a tentative D call TRBD1 (6 bases). CDR3 size: 14 residues. Trimming shortened V by 4 bases and J by 10 bases, and 18 bases separated the two germline ends. Looked up from germline, CDR1 is SGDLS and CDR2 is YYNGEE.

The CDR3 region is CASSQEEGGAGKLFF. The CDR3 nucleotides are TGCGCCAGCAGCCAAGAGGAAGGGGGCGCCGGAAAACTGTTTTTT. J is TRBJ1-4 and V is TRBV4-1; 7 positions agree with TRBD1. CDR1 MGHRA and CDR2 YSYEKL come from the germline V gene. The CDR3 totals 15 residues. Germline trimming cut 0 bases from V and 10 bases from J; bases unmatched to any gene: 8.

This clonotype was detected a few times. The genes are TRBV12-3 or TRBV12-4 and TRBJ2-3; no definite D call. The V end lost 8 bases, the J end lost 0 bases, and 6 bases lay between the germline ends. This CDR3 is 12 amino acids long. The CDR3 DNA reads TGTGCCAGCCAAGGGAGCACAGATACGCAGTATTTT. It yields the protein CASQGSTDTQYF.

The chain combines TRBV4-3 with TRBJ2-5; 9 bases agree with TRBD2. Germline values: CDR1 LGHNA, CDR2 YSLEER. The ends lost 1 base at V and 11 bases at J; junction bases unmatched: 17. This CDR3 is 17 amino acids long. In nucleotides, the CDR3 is TGCGCCAGCAGCCAAGGGCTAGCGGGGATCTCCTACAATGAGCAGTACTTC. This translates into CASSQGLAGISYNEQYF.

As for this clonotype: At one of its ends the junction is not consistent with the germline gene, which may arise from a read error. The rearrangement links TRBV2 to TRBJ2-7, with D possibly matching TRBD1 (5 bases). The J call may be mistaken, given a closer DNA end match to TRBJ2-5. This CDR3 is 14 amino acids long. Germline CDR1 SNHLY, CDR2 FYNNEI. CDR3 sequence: CASSETERQGTQYF. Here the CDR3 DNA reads TGTGCCAGCAGTGAGACAGAACGACAAGGGACCCAGTACTTC.

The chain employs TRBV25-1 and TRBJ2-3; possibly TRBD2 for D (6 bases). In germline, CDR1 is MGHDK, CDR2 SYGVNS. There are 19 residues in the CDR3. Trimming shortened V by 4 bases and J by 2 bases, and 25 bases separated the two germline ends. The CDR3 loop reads CASSVRGTLERADTDTQYF. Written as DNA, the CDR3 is TGTGCCAGCAGTGTTCGTGGTACGCTGGAGCGGGCGGACACAGATACGCAGTATTTT.

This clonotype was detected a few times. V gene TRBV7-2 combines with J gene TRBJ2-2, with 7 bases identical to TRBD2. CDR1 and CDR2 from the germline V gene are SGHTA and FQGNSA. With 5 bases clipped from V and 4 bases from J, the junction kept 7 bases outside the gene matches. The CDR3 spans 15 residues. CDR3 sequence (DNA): TGTGCCAGCAGCCAGAGTAGCGGGTTCACCGGGGAGCTGTTTTTT. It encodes CASSQSSGFTGELFF.

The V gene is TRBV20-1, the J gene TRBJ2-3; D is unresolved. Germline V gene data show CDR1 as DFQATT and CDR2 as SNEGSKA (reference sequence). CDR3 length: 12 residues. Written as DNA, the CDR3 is TGCAGCGAACTACCGAACACAGATACGCAGTATTTT. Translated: CSELPNTDTQYF.

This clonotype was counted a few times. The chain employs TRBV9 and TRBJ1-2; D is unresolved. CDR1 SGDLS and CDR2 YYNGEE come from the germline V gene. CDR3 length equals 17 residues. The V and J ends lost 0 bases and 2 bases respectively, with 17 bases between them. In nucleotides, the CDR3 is TGTGCCAGCAGCGTAGATAAGGCAGAGAAGGGCAACTATGGCTACACCTTC. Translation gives CASSVDKAEKGNYGYTF. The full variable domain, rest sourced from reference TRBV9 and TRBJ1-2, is DSGVTQTPKHLITATGQRVTLRCSPRSGDLSVYWYQQSLDQGLQFLIQYYNGEERAKGNILERFSAQQFPDLHSELNLSSLELGDSALYFCASSVDKAEKGNYGYTFGSGTRLTVV.

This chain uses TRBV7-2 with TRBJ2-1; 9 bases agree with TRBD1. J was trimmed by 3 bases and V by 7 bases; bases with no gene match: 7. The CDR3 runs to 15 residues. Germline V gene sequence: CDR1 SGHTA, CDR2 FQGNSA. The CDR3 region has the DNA TGTGCCAGCACCGAGGACAGGGGATACTACAATGAGCAGTTCTTC. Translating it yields CASTEDRGYYNEQFF.

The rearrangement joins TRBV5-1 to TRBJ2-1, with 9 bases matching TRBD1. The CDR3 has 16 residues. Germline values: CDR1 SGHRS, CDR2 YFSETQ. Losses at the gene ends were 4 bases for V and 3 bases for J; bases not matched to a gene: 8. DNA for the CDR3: TGCGCCAGCAGCCAAGGACAGGGGAGGCTCTACAATGAGCAGTTCTTC. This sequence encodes CASSQGQGRLYNEQFF.

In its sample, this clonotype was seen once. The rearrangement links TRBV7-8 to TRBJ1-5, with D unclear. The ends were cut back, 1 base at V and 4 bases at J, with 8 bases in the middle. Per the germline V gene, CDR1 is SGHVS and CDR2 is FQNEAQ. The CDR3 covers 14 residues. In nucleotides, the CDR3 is TGTGCCAGCAGCTTAGTACAGCAAAATCAGCCCCAGCATTTT. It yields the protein CASSLVQQNQPQHF.

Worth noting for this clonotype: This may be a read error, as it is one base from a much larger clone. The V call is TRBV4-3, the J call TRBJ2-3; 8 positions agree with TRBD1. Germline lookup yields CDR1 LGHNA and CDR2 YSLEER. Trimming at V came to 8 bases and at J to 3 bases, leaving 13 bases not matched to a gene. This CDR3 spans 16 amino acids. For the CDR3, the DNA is TGCGCCAGCGGCCGAGGACAGGGCTCTGTAACAGATACGCAGTATTTT. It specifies CASGRGQGSVTDTQYF.

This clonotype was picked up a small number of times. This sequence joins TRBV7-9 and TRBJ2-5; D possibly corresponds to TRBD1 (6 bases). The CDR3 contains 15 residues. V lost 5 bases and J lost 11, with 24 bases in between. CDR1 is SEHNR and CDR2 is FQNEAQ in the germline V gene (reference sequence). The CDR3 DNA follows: TGTGCCAGCAGCCCTATTAGGGGGATCTACAATGAGCAGTACTTC. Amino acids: CASSPIRGIYNEQYF.

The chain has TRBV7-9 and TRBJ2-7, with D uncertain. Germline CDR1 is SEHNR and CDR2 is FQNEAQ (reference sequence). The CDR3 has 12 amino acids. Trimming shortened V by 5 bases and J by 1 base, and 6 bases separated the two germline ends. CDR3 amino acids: CASSGESYEQYF. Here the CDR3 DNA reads TGTGCCAGCAGCGGCGAGTCCTACGAGCAGTACTTC.

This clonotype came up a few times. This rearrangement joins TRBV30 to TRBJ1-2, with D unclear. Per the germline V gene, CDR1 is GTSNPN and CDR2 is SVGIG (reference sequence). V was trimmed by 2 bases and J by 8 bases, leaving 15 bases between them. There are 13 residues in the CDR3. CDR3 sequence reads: CAWSPGISGGYTF. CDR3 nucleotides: TGTGCCTGGAGTCCGGGTATATCCGGGGGCTACACCTTC. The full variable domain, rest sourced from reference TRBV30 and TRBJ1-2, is SQTIHQWPATLVQPVGSPLSLECTVEGTSNPNLYWYRQAAGRGLQLLFYSVGIGQISSEVPQNLSASRPQDRQFILSSKKLLLSDSGFYLCAWSPGISGGYTFGSGTRLTVV.

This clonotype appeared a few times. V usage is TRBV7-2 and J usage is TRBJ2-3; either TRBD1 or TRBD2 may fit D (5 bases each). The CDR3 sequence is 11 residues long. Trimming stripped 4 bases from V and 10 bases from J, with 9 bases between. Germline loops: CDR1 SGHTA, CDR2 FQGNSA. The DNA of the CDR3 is TGTGCCAGCAGCTCAGTGGGGGCGCAGTATTTT. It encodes CASSSVGAQYF.

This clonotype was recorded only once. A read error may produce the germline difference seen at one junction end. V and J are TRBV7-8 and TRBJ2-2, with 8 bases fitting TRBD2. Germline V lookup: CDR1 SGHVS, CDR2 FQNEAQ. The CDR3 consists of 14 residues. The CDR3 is CASGGTSNTGELFF. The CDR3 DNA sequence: TGTGCCAGCGGGGGGACTAGTAACACCGGGGAGTTGTTTTTT.

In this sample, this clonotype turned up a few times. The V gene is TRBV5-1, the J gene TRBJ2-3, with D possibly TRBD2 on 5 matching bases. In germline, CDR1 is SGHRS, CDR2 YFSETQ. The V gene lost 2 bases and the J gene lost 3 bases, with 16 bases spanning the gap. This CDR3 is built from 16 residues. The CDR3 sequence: CASSLRGEVRTDTQYF. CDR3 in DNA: TGCGCCAGCAGCTTACGGGGTGAGGTGCGGACAGATACGCAGTATTTT.

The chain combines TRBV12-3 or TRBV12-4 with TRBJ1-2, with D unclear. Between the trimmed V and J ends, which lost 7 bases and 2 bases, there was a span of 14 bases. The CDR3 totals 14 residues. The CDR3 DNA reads TGTGCCAGCACTCACACCACGGAAAACTATGGCTACACCTTC. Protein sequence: CASTHTTENYGYTF.